One sample yielded the 26 T cell receptor beta chains listed below, sequenced in a study of cytomegalovirus exposure and HLA in healthy donors. 60 Vbeta and 13 Jbeta primers were used in PCR. The repertoire was sequenced with immunoSEQ multiplex PCR; TCRdb's copy has only in-frame clones and lacks some. The sample has fewer than 200,000 clones, roughly 80% seen once; the top ten hold 4.5% to 5.5%. The material sequenced was PBMCs. These receptors were collected from a woman between 50 and 59 years old in good health and CMV-seropositive.

Here the CDR3 reads CASSQEGTGNNEQFF. CDR3 coding DNA: TGTGCCAGCAGCCAAGAAGGGACAGGGAACAATGAGCAGTTCTTC. This chain links TRBV4-2 with TRBJ2-1, with 9 bases lining up with TRBD1. V gave up 0 bases and J gave up 5 bases; unmatched junction bases: 2. The germline CDR1 and CDR2 sequences are LGHNA and YNFKEQ. The CDR3 is 15 amino acids.

The chain carries TRBV7-2 and TRBJ2-7; 12 nucleotides align to TRBD2. CDR3 length equals 15 residues. Trimming removed 5 bases from V and 3 bases from J; junction bases left unmatched: 5. Germline lookup yields CDR1 SGHTA and CDR2 FQGNSA. This CDR3 is CASSPRTSGDYEQYF. CDR3 DNA: TGTGCCAGCAGCCCCCGGACTAGCGGGGACTACGAGCAGTACTTC.

The chain joins TRBV18 to TRBJ2-2; 8 positions agree with TRBD1. Germline V gene sequence: CDR1 KGHSH, CDR2 LQKENI. V lost 5 bases, J lost 4 bases, and 9 bases stayed unmatched. The CDR3 spans 16 residues. This CDR3 is CASSIARTGTTGELFF. The CDR3 bases are TGTGCCAGCTCAATCGCCCGGACAGGGACCACCGGGGAGCTGTTTTTT. Drawing the rest from reference TRBV18 and TRBJ2-2, the complete variable domain is NAGVMQNPRHLVRRRGQEARLRCSPMKGHSHVYWYRQLPEEGLKFMVYLQKENIIDESGMPKERFSAEFPKEGPSILRIQQVVRGDSAAYFCASSIARTGTTGELFFGEGSRLTVL.

This sequence joins TRBV21-1 and TRBJ2-7; TRBD2, the table's D call, was not compared with the DNA. TRBV21-1 is a pseudogene. CDR3 length: 17 amino acids. The DNA for the CDR3 is TGTGCCAGCAGAGGGAGGATAGGGCCGTGGAGGCCCTACGAGCAGTACTTC. Encoded protein: CASRGRIGPWRPYEQYF.

A note on this clone: Other DNA sequences in the sample encode the same CDR3. CDR3 region: CASSLSGGPYEQYF. The CDR3 bases are TGCGCCAGCAGCTTAAGTGGCGGGCCCTACGAGCAGTACTTC. The rearrangement uses TRBV5-1 and TRBJ2-7; tentative D call: TRBD2 (5 bases). Trimming removed 2 bases at V and 2 bases at J, with 11 bases between. The CDR3 totals 14 residues. Germline V gene lookup returns CDR1 SGHRS and CDR2 YFSETQ.

This clone was observed a single time. This chain uses TRBV4-3 with TRBJ2-7, with 8 bases identical to TRBD2. V trimming: 2 bases; J trimming: 4 bases; junction bases outside the gene matches: 13. CDR1 is LGHNA, CDR2 YSLEER, per germline. The CDR3 consists of 17 residues. CDR3 sequence (DNA): TGCGCCAGCAGCCAACGCCGTGCCGGGACTAGAGGGTACGAGCAGTACTTC. It encodes CASSQRRAGTRGYEQYF.

The genes are TRBV7-2 and TRBJ2-5; TRBD1 agrees at 7 bases. The assigned J gene may be wrong: the sequence end matches TRBJ2-7 better. CDR1 and CDR2 (germline): SGHTA, FQGNSA. The CDR3 sequence is 13 residues long. The CDR3 region has the DNA TGTGCCAGCAGCTTGGACAGGACCTACGAGCAGTACTTC. Protein product: CASSLDRTYEQYF.

The chain recombines TRBV6-1 with TRBJ1-2; 8 bases are a match to TRBD1. Germline CDR1 is MNHNS and CDR2 is SASEGT. Unmatched junction bases numbered 8, after V lost 7 bases and J lost 10 bases. The CDR3 sequence is 12 residues long. CDR3 region: CASTIGQGVYTF. CDR3 DNA sequence: TGTGCCAGCACCATCGGACAGGGCGTCTACACCTTC.

This clone was observed a single time. The rearrangement links TRBV5-1 to TRBJ1-1, with 7 nucleotides matching TRBD1. Unmatched junction bases numbered 10, after V lost 4 bases and J lost 4 bases. The CDR3 totals 15 residues. Per germline, CDR1 SGHRS and CDR2 YFSETQ. CDR3 bases: TGCGCCAGCAGCCCCACAGGGGTCCTATCCACTGAAGCTTTCTTT. Protein product: CASSPTGVLSTEAFF.

The rearrangement joins TRBV4-3 to TRBJ2-7, with D possibly being TRBD2 (5 bases). CDR1 is LGHNA and CDR2 is YSLEER in the germline V gene. The V gene lost 2 bases and the J gene lost 6 bases, with 8 bases spanning the gap. This CDR3 region has 12 residues. Here the CDR3 reads CASSQPGGEQYF. In DNA form, the CDR3 reads TGCGCCAGCAGCCAACCCGGAGGCGAGCAGTACTTC.

The chain has TRBV5-1 and TRBJ1-1; D gene unclear. Per germline, CDR1 SGHRS and CDR2 YFSETQ. This CDR3 is 14 amino acids long. The V end was cut by 2 bases, the J end by 3 bases, with 11 bases between. CDR3 loop: CASSFIPGDTEAFF. In DNA form, the CDR3 reads TGCGCCAGCAGCTTCATCCCCGGGGACACTGAAGCTTTCTTT. The complete variable domain, with remaining parts taken from reference TRBV5-1 and TRBJ1-1, reads KAGVTQTPRYLIKTRGQQVTLSCSPISGHRSVSWYQQTPGQGLQFLFEYFSETQRNKGNFPGRFSGRQFSNSRSEMNVSTLELGDSALYLCASSFIPGDTEAFFGQGTRLTVV.

The J gene is TRBJ1-1, the V gene TRBV4-3; D gene ambiguous. Germline CDR1 is LGHNA and CDR2 is YSLEER. The ends were cut back, 1 base at V and 1 base at J, with 10 bases in the middle. The CDR3 totals 15 residues. In DNA form, the CDR3 reads TGCGCCAGCAGCCAAGTATCCGGCGGGAACACTGAAGCTTTCTTT. This encodes CASSQVSGGNTEAFF.

The J gene is TRBJ1-4, the V gene TRBV28; D not resolved. The CDR3 loop spans 13 amino acids. Trimming pared 5 bases from V and 14 bases from J, leaving 18 bases between. Germline V lookup: CDR1 MDHEN, CDR2 SYDVKM. CDR3 DNA sequence: TGTGCCAGCAGTCCGACACCGTTGGGAGGCCTGTTTTTT. Its protein is CASSPTPLGGLFF.

This clone has just one count. The CDR3: CASRNTPNTEAFF. In DNA, the CDR3 is TGTGCCAGCAGGAATACACCGAACACTGAAGCTTTCTTT. The chain combines TRBV2 with TRBJ1-1; D ambiguous. Germline CDR1 and CDR2: SNHLY and FYNNEI. V was cut by 6 bases and J by 1 base, with 9 bases left in between. The CDR3 covers 13 residues.

This clone was counted only a few times. This sequence joins TRBV6-5 and TRBJ1-1; 10 bases agree with TRBD1. This CDR3 has 14 residues. CDR1 is MNHEY, CDR2 SVGAGI, per germline. J gave up 3 bases and V 6 bases, and 4 bases lay outside the gene matches. Here the CDR3 DNA reads TGTGCCAGCAGGTCGACAGGGGGCTACACTGAAGCTTTCTTT. Translation: CASRSTGGYTEAFF.

V usage is TRBV2 and J usage is TRBJ1-5; no reliable D call. This CDR3 is built from 14 residues. CDR1 and CDR2 from the germline V gene are SNHLY and FYNNEI. V lost 6 bases, J lost 9 bases, and 18 bases lay in between. Here the CDR3 reads CASSPRGRRSPQHF. The DNA for the CDR3 is TGTGCCAGCAGCCCTCGTGGGAGACGGTCGCCCCAGCATTTT.

J is TRBJ1-1 and V is TRBV10-3, with 8 nucleotides matching TRBD1. The length of the CDR3 is 14 residues. Germline values: CDR1 ENHRY, CDR2 SYGVKD. Trimming took 5 bases from V and 4 from J; bases not matched to a gene: 6. The CDR3 region has the DNA TGTGCCATCAGTACCAGGGGGCCGGGCACTGAAGCTTTCTTT. Translating it yields CAISTRGPGTEAFF.

With respect to this clone: This sample includes further DNA sequences coding for the same CDR3. The chain is built from TRBV5-6 and TRBJ2-7; no definite D call. This CDR3 has 11 amino acids. Germline CDR1 reads SGHDT; CDR2 reads YYEEEE. Trimming pared 3 bases from V and 3 bases from J, leaving 4 bases between. The CDR3 nucleotides read TGTGCCAGCAGCTCCGTCTACGAGCAGTACTTC. Translating gives CASSSVYEQYF.

The chain recombines TRBV5-1 with TRBJ1-5; 8 positions match TRBD1. CDR3 length: 15 residues. The trim removed 0 bases at V and 4 bases at J, leaving 3 bases unmatched. CDR1 is SGHRS, CDR2 YFSETQ, per germline. This CDR3 is CASSLGDRWNQPQHF. Here the CDR3 DNA reads TGCGCCAGCAGCTTGGGGGACAGGTGGAATCAGCCCCAGCATTTT.

In this sample, this clone turned up a few times. The chain joins TRBV29-1 to TRBJ2-7; D uncertain. This CDR3 has 13 residues. Trimming stripped 7 bases from V and 1 base from J, with 14 bases between. CDR1 SQVTM and CDR2 ANQGSEA come from the germline V gene. CDR3 in DNA: TGCAGCGCTTCCGCGGCGGCTTCCTACGAGCAGTACTTC. Translating it yields CSASAAASYEQYF.

The rearrangement uses TRBV10-3 and TRBJ1-5; D remains unclear. The CDR3 covers 15 residues. V lost 4 bases and J lost 3, with 13 bases in between. Per germline, CDR1 ENHRY and CDR2 SYGVKD. The CDR3 coding sequence is TGTGCCATCAGTGTTTCCGGCGGGAACAATCAGCCCCAGCATTTT. Its translation: CAISVSGGNNQPQHF.

V and J are TRBV4-3 and TRBJ2-4; no clear D. Germline lookup yields CDR1 LGHNA and CDR2 YSLEER. There are 14 residues in the CDR3. Trimming took 0 bases from V and 9 from J, leaving 12 bases between them. For the CDR3, the DNA is TGCGCCAGCAGCCAAGACGATGGGCTGGGCATTCAGTACTTC. It encodes CASSQDDGLGIQYF.

V and J are TRBV18 and TRBJ1-3, with unresolved D. Germline loops: CDR1 KGHSH, CDR2 LQKENI. V was pared by 2 bases and J by 0 bases, with 14 bases between. The CDR3 is 17 residues long. The CDR3 reads CASSPGLGGFSGNTIYF. The CDR3 DNA reads TGTGCCAGCTCACCAGGGTTGGGAGGATTCTCTGGAAACACCATATATTTT.

The CDR3 spells CASLRGRGAIQYF. The CDR3 coding sequence is TGTGCCAGCCTACGTGGCAGGGGGGCCATTCAGTACTTC. The V gene is TRBV6-6, the J gene TRBJ2-4, with D possibly matching TRBD1 (7 bases). The CDR3 consists of 13 residues. Germline V gene lookup returns CDR1 MNHNY and CDR2 SVGAGI (reference sequence). V was pared by 8 bases and J by 9 bases, with 17 bases between.

The chain couples TRBV28 to TRBJ1-3; unclear D gene. Germline-derived CDR1 and CDR2 are MDHEN and SYDVKM. Trimming pared 5 bases from V and 0 bases from J, leaving 5 bases between. The CDR3 runs to 13 residues. As DNA, the CDR3 is TGTGCCAGCAGTACCAGCTCTGGAAACACCATATATTTT. This translates into CASSTSSGNTIYF.

This chain links TRBV2 with TRBJ1-6; 8 bases match TRBD1. J was trimmed by 7 bases and V by 4 bases; bases with no gene match: 3. The CDR3 is 14 residues long. The germline V gene has CDR1 SNHLY and CDR2 FYNNEI. The CDR3 DNA reads TGTGCCAGCAGTGCGGACAGGGTAAATTCACCCCTCCACTTT. Translation: CASSADRVNSPLHF.